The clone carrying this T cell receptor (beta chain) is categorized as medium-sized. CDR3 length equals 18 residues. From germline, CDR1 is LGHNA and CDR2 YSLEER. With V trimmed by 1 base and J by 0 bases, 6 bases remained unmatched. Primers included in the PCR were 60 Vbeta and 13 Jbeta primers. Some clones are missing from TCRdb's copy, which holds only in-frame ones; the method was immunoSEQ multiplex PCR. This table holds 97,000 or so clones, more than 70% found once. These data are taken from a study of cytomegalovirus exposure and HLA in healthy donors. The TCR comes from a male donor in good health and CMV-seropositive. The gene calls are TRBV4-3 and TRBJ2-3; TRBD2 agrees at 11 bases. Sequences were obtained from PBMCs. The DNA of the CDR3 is TGCGCCAGCAGCCAAGGGACTAGCGGGTTCCCTAGCACAGATACGCAGTATTTT. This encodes CASSQGTSGFPSTDTQYF.